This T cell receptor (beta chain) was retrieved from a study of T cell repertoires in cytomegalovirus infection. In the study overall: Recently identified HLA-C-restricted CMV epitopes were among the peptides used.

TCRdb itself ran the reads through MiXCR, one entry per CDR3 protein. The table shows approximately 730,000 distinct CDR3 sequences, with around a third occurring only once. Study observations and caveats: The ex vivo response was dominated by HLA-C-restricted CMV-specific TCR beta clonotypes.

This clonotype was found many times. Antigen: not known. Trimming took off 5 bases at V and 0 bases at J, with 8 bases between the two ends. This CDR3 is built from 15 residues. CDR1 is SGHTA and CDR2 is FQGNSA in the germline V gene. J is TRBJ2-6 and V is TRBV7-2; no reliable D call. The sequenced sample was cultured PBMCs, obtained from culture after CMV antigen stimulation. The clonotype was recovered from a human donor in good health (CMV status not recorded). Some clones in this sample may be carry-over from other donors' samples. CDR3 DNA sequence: TGTGCCAGCAGCGCACACCTCTCTGGGGCCAACGTCCTGACTTTC. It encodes CASSAHLSGANVLTF.